These 16 T cell receptor beta chains originate from one sample sequenced in a study of PD-1 blockade in classical Hodgkin lymphoma. Every patient relapsed after autologous stem cell transplantation, and brentuximab vedotin exposure varied. The table came from immunoSEQ multiplex PCR; TCRdb's copy has only in-frame clones and leaves some out. Altogether approximately 99,000 clones are present, roughly nine tenths being singletons, with the ten largest covering around 20%. Material: peripheral blood mononuclear cells (PBMCs), obtained before the second cycle of nivolumab. The receptors were sampled from a human donor with classical Hodgkin lymphoma.

The V gene is TRBV20-1, the J gene TRBJ1-1; D remains unclear. In germline, CDR1 is DFQATT, CDR2 SNEGSKA (reference sequence). V shed 6 bases and J shed 1 base, with 6 bases lying between them. The CDR3 contains 11 residues. The CDR3 reads CSANRNTEAFF. For the CDR3, the DNA is TGCAGTGCCAACAGGAACACTGAAGCTTTCTTT.

The rearrangement uses TRBV9 and TRBJ1-1; 8 bases are shared with TRBD1. The V gene end was trimmed by 0 bases and the J gene end by 2 bases; junction bases not matched to a gene: 12. Germline CDR1 and CDR2: SGDLS and YYNGEE. The CDR3 is 18 residues long. The CDR3 here is CASSVELRGQAGNTEAFF. The CDR3 DNA follows: TGTGCCAGCAGCGTAGAACTGAGGGGACAGGCGGGTAACACTGAAGCTTTCTTT.

The rearrangement links TRBV7-2 to TRBJ1-4, with no clear D. Germline V gives CDR1 SGHTA, CDR2 FQGNSA. Trimming removed 5 bases from V and 5 bases from J, with 9 bases in between. The CDR3 has 13 amino acids. CDR3 DNA: TGTGCCAGCAGCCCGGGAGTAAATGAAAAACTGTTTTTT. Amino acid sequence: CASSPGVNEKLFF.

The chain recombines TRBV15 with TRBJ2-2; TRBD1 or TRBD2 may be the D gene (5 bases each). The V end lost 9 bases, the J end lost 5 bases, and 19 bases lay between the germline ends. Germline CDR1 LNHNV, CDR2 YYDKDF (reference sequence). The CDR3 runs 15 residues. CDR3 DNA sequence: TGTGCCACAGGCCGCACAGGAAGAGGGACCGGGGAGCTGTTTTTT. Translation: CATGRTGRGTGELFF.

J is TRBJ2-5 and V is TRBV5-6; TRBD2 might be the D (5 bases). The V end lost 0 bases, the J end lost 5 bases, and 8 bases lay between the germline ends. The CDR3 covers 13 residues. Germline V lookup: CDR1 SGHDT, CDR2 YYEEEE. CDR3 sequence reads: CASSLGVAETQYF. Here the CDR3 DNA reads TGTGCCAGCAGCTTGGGAGTAGCGGAGACCCAGTACTTC.

Worth noting for this clone: The sample carries other DNA sequences with the same CDR3. The rearrangement links TRBV30 to TRBJ1-4; tentatively, D is TRBD1 (6 bases). Trimming stripped 2 bases from V and 8 bases from J, with 21 bases between. CDR3 length: 16 residues. Germline V gene data show CDR1 as GTSNPN and CDR2 as SVGIG (reference sequence). The CDR3, as DNA: TGTGCCTGGAGTTTTGCGCTAGGGGTTCAGGGGGAAAAACTGTTTTTT. Encoded protein: CAWSFALGVQGEKLFF.

The rearrangement uses TRBV4-2 and TRBJ2-7; the match to TRBD1 covers 7 bases. This CDR3 comprises 14 residues. The germline CDR1 and CDR2 sequences are LGHNA and YNFKEQ. J was trimmed by 2 bases and V by 4 bases; bases with no gene match: 5. The CDR3, as DNA: TGTGCCAGCAGCCCGCGACAGGGCCCCTACGAGCAGTACTTC. Translated: CASSPRQGPYEQYF.

V and J are TRBV7-2 and TRBJ2-2; 16 positions agree with TRBD2. V gave up 0 bases and J gave up 4 bases; unmatched junction bases: 11. CDR1 is SGHTA and CDR2 is FQGNSA in the germline V gene. The CDR3 loop spans 21 amino acids. CDR3 DNA: TGTGCCAGCAGCTTAGCTTTCGGGACTAGCGGGAGGGCCCTTGTCACCGGGGAGCTGTTTTTT. It codes for CASSLAFGTSGRALVTGELFF.

The V call is TRBV5-1, the J call TRBJ2-1; 9 positions match TRBD1. V lost 3 bases, J lost 8 bases, and 12 bases stayed unmatched. Germline values: CDR1 SGHRS, CDR2 YFSETQ. The CDR3 consists of 16 residues. CDR3 coding DNA: TGCGCCAGCAGCTACTACCGGGACAGGGAGGTTCATGAGCAGTTCTTC. Amino acids: CASSYYRDREVHEQFF. Supplemented by reference TRBV5-1 and TRBJ2-1, the full variable domain reads KAGVTQTPRYLIKTRGQQVTLSCSPISGHRSVSWYQQTPGQGLQFLFEYFSETQRNKGNFPGRFSGRQFSNSRSEMNVSTLELGDSALYLCASSYYRDREVHEQFFGPGTRLTVL.

The V and J genes are TRBV5-6 and TRBJ2-5; D may match TRBD1 or TRBD2 (5 bases each). The CDR3 spans 14 residues. The germline V and J ends were trimmed by 1 base and 5 bases, with 12 bases remaining between them. CDR1 and CDR2 (germline): SGHDT, YYEEEE. Here the CDR3 reads CASSLPGTEETQYF. DNA for the CDR3: TGTGCCAGCAGCTTGCCCGGGACGGAGGAGACCCAGTACTTC.

The chain uses TRBV5-1 and TRBJ1-1; D unclear. Trimming removed 0 bases from V and 3 bases from J, with 15 bases in between. The germline CDR1 and CDR2 sequences are SGHRS and YFSETQ. This CDR3 has 16 residues. CDR3 in amino acids: CASSLGRGNYDTEAFF. DNA for the CDR3: TGCGCCAGCAGCTTGGGGAGAGGAAACTACGACACTGAAGCTTTCTTT.

The rearrangement uses TRBV5-1 and TRBJ2-1; D call uncertain. CDR3 length: 12 residues. The germline V gene encodes CDR1 SGHRS and CDR2 YFSETQ. V was cut by 0 bases and J by 5 bases, with 3 bases left in between. CDR3 sequence: CASSLGHNEQFF. In DNA, the CDR3 is TGCGCCAGCAGCTTGGGGCACAATGAGCAGTTCTTC.

This clone appeared once. The genes are TRBV7-2 and TRBJ1-5; no definite D call. The CDR3 runs 13 residues. The germline V and J ends were trimmed by 10 bases and 4 bases, with 14 bases remaining between them. Germline loops: CDR1 SGHTA, CDR2 FQGNSA. The CDR3 DNA reads as TGTGCCACCCGGACGGACCCTAATCAGCCCCAGCATTTT. It translates to CATRTDPNQPQHF.

This clone is a singleton in its sample. J is TRBJ2-3 and V is TRBV15, with 7 bases identical to TRBD2. The CDR3 has 16 residues. The ends lost 2 bases at V and 4 bases at J; junction bases unmatched: 9. Germline CDR1 and CDR2: LNHNV and YYDKDF (reference sequence). CDR3 sequence reads: CATSRKGGSRADTQYF. The CDR3, as DNA: TGTGCCACCAGCAGAAAGGGCGGGAGTCGTGCAGATACGCAGTATTTT.

This chain joins TRBV5-1 and TRBJ1-2; TRBD1 might be the D (6 bases). CDR1 is SGHRS and CDR2 is YFSETQ in the germline V gene. This CDR3 has 15 amino acids. The germline V and J ends were trimmed by 0 bases and 2 bases, with 11 bases remaining between them. The CDR3 bases are TGCGCCAGCAGCTTGGTTGCAGGGGACAACTATGGCTACACCTTC. As protein: CASSLVAGDNYGYTF.

The gene calls are TRBV15 and TRBJ1-2, with 12 positions matching TRBD1. Per the germline V gene, CDR1 is LNHNV and CDR2 is YYDKDF (reference sequence). After removal of 3 bases from V and 8 bases from J, the junction contained 4 bases not matched to a gene. This CDR3 has 14 residues. The CDR3 here is CATSRGQGAGGYTF. The DNA for the CDR3 is TGTGCCACCAGCAGGGGACAGGGGGCAGGCGGCTACACCTTC.